This passage covers 7 T cell receptor beta chains from one sample sequenced in a study of T cell repertoires in cytomegalovirus infection (dated by TCRdb to the late 2010s). For sequencing, an Illumina HiSeq 1500 was employed. TCRdb reworked the public reads: Q25 trimming with fastp, MiXCR clone assembly, productive beta chains retained. For every CDR3 protein sequence, its rows merge into one entry that carries the most common genes and DNA. This sample has roughly 500,000 distinct CDR3 sequences in its table, and approximately 16% of those were observed once. The ten largest clones represent roughly a quarter of the sample. Material for sequencing was CD8+ T cells from PBMCs. These TCRs come from a human donor in good health (CMV status not recorded). Some clones in this sample may be carry-over from other donors' samples.

The genes are TRBV27 and TRBJ2-7; TRBD2 might be the D (6 bases). Germline assignment: CDR1 MNHEY and CDR2 SMNVEV (reference sequence). The CDR3 has 17 amino acids. Between the trimmed V and J ends, which lost 2 bases and 2 bases, there was a span of 19 bases. CDR3 region: CASSLTSGTPYAYEQYF. CDR3 nucleotide sequence: TGTGCCAGCAGTTTAACCTCCGGGACTCCATATGCCTACGAGCAGTACTTC.

Regarding this clonotype: Germline and junction disagree at one end, which may indicate a read error. The J gene is TRBJ2-7, the V gene TRBV5-3; the D gene is possibly TRBD1 (6 bases). TRBV5-3 is designated an ORF whose function remains uncertain. The CDR3 totals 14 residues. This CDR3 is CASSLHAGVNEQYF. The CDR3 DNA is TGTGCCAGCAGCTTGCATGCAGGGGTAAACGAGCAGTACTTC.

Ten or more counts support this clonotype. The chain couples TRBV7-6 to TRBJ1-2; D might be TRBD1 (6 bases). The CDR3 covers 18 residues. The V gene lost 4 bases and the J gene lost 1 base, with 22 bases spanning the gap. Germline V CDR1 and CDR2: SGHVS, FNYEAQ. CDR3 region: CASSSFPSGTRDNYGYTF. CDR3 DNA sequence: TGTGCCAGCAGCTCCTTCCCTAGCGGGACACGGGATAACTATGGCTACACCTTC.

There are many counts of this clonotype. The V gene is TRBV7-6, the J gene TRBJ2-2; no firm D call. The CDR3 covers 12 residues. Looked up from germline, CDR1 is SGHVS and CDR2 is FNYEAQ. The V gene lost 4 bases and the J gene lost 8 bases, with 8 bases spanning the gap. The CDR3 coding sequence is TGTGCCAGCAGCTCCTTACCGGGGGAGCTGTTTTTT. It yields the protein CASSSLPGELFF. Complete variable domain (other parts from reference TRBV7-6 and TRBJ2-2): GAGVSQSPRYKVTKRGQDVALRCDPISGHVSLYWYRQALGQGPEFLTYFNYEAQQDKSGLPNDRFSAERPEGSISTLTIQRTEQRDSAMYRCASSSLPGELFFGEGSRLTVL.

A note on this clonotype: Just one base apart from a much larger clone, this may be a read error. The chain uses TRBV15 and TRBJ1-1; 7 bases match TRBD1. This CDR3 has 15 residues. Germline values: CDR1 LNHNV, CDR2 YYDKDF (reference sequence). This CDR3 reads CATTLGGGGFTESFF. CDR3 in DNA: TGTGCCACCACCCTGGGAGGAGGGGGCTTCACTGAATCTTTCTTT.

This clonotype has just a few counts. This chain joins TRBV12-3 or TRBV12-4 and TRBJ2-7; maybe TRBD1 (5 bases). V shed 3 bases and J shed 2 bases, with 11 bases lying between them. The CDR3 runs 14 residues. CDR3 sequence reads: CASSFGRATYEQYF. Here the CDR3 DNA reads TGTGCCAGCAGTTTTGGCAGGGCCACCTACGAGCAGTACTTC.

V usage is TRBV27 and J usage is TRBJ2-4; 11 bases fit TRBD2. The V gene end was trimmed by 4 bases and the J gene end by 7 bases; junction bases not matched to a gene: 18. The V gene's germline CDR1 is MNHEY and CDR2 SMNVEV (reference sequence). The CDR3 loop spans 19 amino acids. Here the CDR3 reads CASSSTLAGGSRSRNIQYF. In DNA, the CDR3 is TGTGCCAGCAGTTCCACCCTAGCGGGAGGCAGTCGTTCGAGGAACATTCAGTACTTC.